One and the same sample provided the 7 T cell receptor beta chains below, sequenced in a study of T cells in Graves' hyperthyroidism and ophthalmopathy. RNA transcripts gave rise to amplified TCR beta CDR3 regions. With the HTBI primer set, the TCR CDR3 went through a first round of RT-PCR. TCRdb re-analysed the multiplex PCR reads in MiXCR, keeping a single row per CDR3 protein. Of over 200,000 distinct CDR3 sequences in the sample, around 17% were seen once. The sequencing input was blood. The origin of the receptors is a man between 35 and 55 years old with Graves' hyperthyroidism.

Ten or more counts support this clonotype. The rearrangement joins TRBV7-9 to TRBJ1-5, with a weak D call TRBD1 (5 bases). V was shortened by 1 base and J by 5 bases, with 12 bases between the two germline ends. The CDR3 totals 15 residues. Germline V lookup: CDR1 SEHNR, CDR2 FQNEAQ (reference sequence). The CDR3 is CASSLGQSPYQPQHF. The CDR3 nucleotides are TGTGCCAGCAGCTTAGGACAGTCCCCGTATCAGCCCCAGCATTTT.

This clonotype was seen at least ten times. The rearrangement uses TRBV11-3 and TRBJ1-5, with 9 nucleotides matching TRBD1. This CDR3 is 19 amino acids long. The germline CDR1 and CDR2 sequences are SGHNT and YENEEA. Losses at the gene ends were 1 base for V and 3 bases for J; bases not matched to a gene: 13. The CDR3 bases are TGTGCCAGCAGCTTAGGAGGGGGGGGACAGGGAGGCGACAATCAGCCCCAGCATTTT. It yields the protein CASSLGGGGQGGDNQPQHF.

This clonotype was picked up a small number of times. The chain employs TRBV2 and TRBJ2-3; 9 positions agree with TRBD1. Looked up from germline, CDR1 is SNHLY and CDR2 is FYNNEI. CDR3 length equals 15 residues. Germline trimming cut 6 bases from V and 6 bases from J; bases unmatched to any gene: 10. CDR3 residues: CASRERTGDKDTQYF. CDR3 coding DNA: TGTGCCAGCAGGGAAAGGACAGGGGATAAGGATACGCAGTATTTT.

This clonotype has at least ten counts. The V gene is TRBV28, the J gene TRBJ2-3; a weak D match, TRBD2 (5 bases). The germline CDR1 and CDR2 sequences are MDHEN and SYDVKM. The CDR3 extends over 15 amino acids. Trimming stripped 0 bases from V and 2 bases from J, with 9 bases between. The CDR3 here is CASSLWDFATDTQYF. The CDR3 nucleotides read TGTGCCAGCAGTTTATGGGACTTTGCCACAGATACGCAGTATTTT.

This clonotype was recorded only once. The rearrangement joins TRBV9 to TRBJ2-7; the match to TRBD1 covers 10 bases. The CDR3 extends over 15 amino acids. Looked up from germline, CDR1 is SGDLS and CDR2 is YYNGEE. V dropped 4 bases and J dropped 3; count of bases not matched to a gene: 7. For the CDR3, the DNA is TGTGCCAGCAGCTCAACGGGACAGGGGTTCTACGAGCAGTACTTC. It specifies CASSSTGQGFYEQYF.

This clonotype was seen at least ten times. The chain has TRBV12-3 or TRBV12-4 and TRBJ1-1, with D possibly being TRBD1 (5 bases). CDR3 length: 14 amino acids. The V and J ends lost 6 bases and 3 bases respectively, with 14 bases between them. CDR3 DNA: TGTGCCAGCAGATGGGGCGGCCTGTACACTGAAGCTTTCTTT. It specifies CASRWGGLYTEAFF.

The CDR3 region is CASSLAPGCTEAFF. DNA for the CDR3: TGTGCCAGCAGCTTAGCCCCGGGATGCACTGAAGCTTTCTTT. V is TRBV11-3 and J is TRBJ1-1; D is unresolved. The germline CDR1 and CDR2 sequences are SGHNT and YENEEA. V shed 1 base and J shed 4 bases, with 10 bases lying between them. The CDR3 has 14 amino acids.